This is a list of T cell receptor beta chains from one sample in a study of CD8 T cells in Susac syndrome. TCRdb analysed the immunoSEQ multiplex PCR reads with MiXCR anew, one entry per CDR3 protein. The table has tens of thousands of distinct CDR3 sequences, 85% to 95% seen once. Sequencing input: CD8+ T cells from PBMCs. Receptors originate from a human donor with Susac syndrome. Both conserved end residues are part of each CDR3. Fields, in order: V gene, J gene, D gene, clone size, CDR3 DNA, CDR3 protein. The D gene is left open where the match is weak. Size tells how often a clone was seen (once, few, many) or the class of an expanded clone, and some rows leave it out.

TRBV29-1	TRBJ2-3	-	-	TGCAGCGTTGTTAGGCGGGAGAAGGGGGCAGATACGCAGTATTTT	CSVVRREKGADTQYF
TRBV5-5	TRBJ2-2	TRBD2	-	TGTGCCAGCAGCCGGGGGGTCTCCGGGGAGCTGTTTTTT	CASSRGVSGELFF
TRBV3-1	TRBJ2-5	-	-	TGTGCCAGCAGCCAAATGGACGGGCAAGAGACCCAGTACTTC	CASSQMDGQETQYF
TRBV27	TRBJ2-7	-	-	TGTGCCAGCAGTTTATCTAGGGGCTACGAGCAGTACTTC	CASSLSRGYEQYF
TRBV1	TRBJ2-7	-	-	TGCACCAGCAGCCAAGATGAGCCCGAGCAGTACTTC	CTSSQDEPEQYF
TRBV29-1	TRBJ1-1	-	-	TGCAGCGTCGACACGAGGACGGTGAACACTGAAGCTTTCTTT	CSVDTRTVNTEAFF
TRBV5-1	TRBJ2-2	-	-	TGCGCCAGCCGAATTAGTGAGAACGGGGAGCTGTTTTTT	CASRISENGELFF
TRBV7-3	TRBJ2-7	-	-	TGTGCCAGCAGCGAGGGACCGTTGAGGGAGCAGTACTTC	CASSEGPLREQYF
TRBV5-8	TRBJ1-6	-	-	TGTGCCAGCAGCCTGGGCGGGGATTATAATTCACCCCTCCACTTT	CASSLGGDYNSPLHF
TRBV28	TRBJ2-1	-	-	TGTGCCAGCAGGCACCCTACCAATGAGCAGTTCTTC	CASRHPTNEQFF
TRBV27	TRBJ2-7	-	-	TGTGCCAGCAGTTTATCCCCCGGGTACGAGCAGTACTTC	CASSLSPGYEQYF
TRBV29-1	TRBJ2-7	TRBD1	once	TGCAGCGGATGGGACAGTTTAAACGAGCAGTACTTC	CSGWDSLNEQYF
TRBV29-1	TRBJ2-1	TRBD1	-	TGCAGCGCCGCGGGGACAGGGGACGGCGACAATGAGCAGTTCTTC	CSAAGTGDGDNEQFF
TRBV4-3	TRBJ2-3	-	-	TGCGCCAGCAGCCAAGATTATGGCACAGATACGCAGTATTTT	CASSQDYGTDTQYF
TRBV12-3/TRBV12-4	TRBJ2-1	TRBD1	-	TGTGCCAGCAGTTTACCCGGGACAGGGGTATACAATGAGCAGTTCTTC	CASSLPGTGVYNEQFF
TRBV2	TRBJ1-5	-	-	TGTGCCAGCAGTGAACGAGGAATTTATAGCAATCAGCCCCAGCATTTT	CASSERGIYSNQPQHF
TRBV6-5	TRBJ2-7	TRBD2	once	TGTGCCAGCAGTTACTCGACTAGCGGGTCCTACGAGCAGTACTTC	CASSYSTSGSYEQYF
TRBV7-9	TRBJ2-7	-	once	TGTGCCAGCAGCTTAGACTACTACTTCTACGAGCAGTACTTC	CASSLDYYFYEQYF
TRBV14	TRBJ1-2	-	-	TGTGCCAGCAGCCAATCATCGGGGCCTTATGGCTACACCTTC	CASSQSSGPYGYTF
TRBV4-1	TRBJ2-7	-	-	TGCGCCAGCAGCCAGGGAACTTGGGACGAGCAGTACTTC	CASSQGTWDEQYF
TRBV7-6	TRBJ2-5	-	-	TGTGCCAGCAGCCGGCAGGGGTCGCGCCAGGAGACCCAGTACTTC	CASSRQGSRQETQYF
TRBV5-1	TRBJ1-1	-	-	TGCGCCAGCAGCTTGGGCGGGGGGAACACTGAAGCTTTCTTT	CASSLGGGNTEAFF
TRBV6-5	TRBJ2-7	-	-	TGTGCCAGCAGTTACTCGGCAGACTACGAGCAGTACTTC	CASSYSADYEQYF
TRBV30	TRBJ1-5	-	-	TGTGCCTGGAGTGACTCGGGACAACTTAGCAATCAGCCCCAGCATTTT	CAWSDSGQLSNQPQHF
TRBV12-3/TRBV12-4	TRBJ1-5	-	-	TGTGCCAGCACTTGGGACAGCAATCAGCCCCAGCATTTT	CASTWDSNQPQHF
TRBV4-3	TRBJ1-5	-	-	TGCGCCAGCAGCCAGAGCCGAGTGGGGAATCAGCCCCAGCATTTT	CASSQSRVGNQPQHF
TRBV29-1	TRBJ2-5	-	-	TGCAGCGTTGAGGGTCAGACCACACCCCAAGAGACCCAGTACTTC	CSVEGQTTPQETQYF
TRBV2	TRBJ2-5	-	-	TGTGCCAGCAGTGACGTGGGGGCGCGGGAGACCCAGTACTTC	CASSDVGARETQYF
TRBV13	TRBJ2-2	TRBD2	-	TGTGCCAGCAGCACCGGACTAGCGGGAGTTCGGGAGCTGTTTTTT	CASSTGLAGVRELFF
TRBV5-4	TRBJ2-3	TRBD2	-	TGTGCCAGCAGCCCGTGGACTAGCGGGGGCTCAGATACGCAGTATTTT	CASSPWTSGGSDTQYF
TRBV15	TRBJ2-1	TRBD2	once	TGTGCCACCAGGTCGGAGCGGGAGAGGGTCAATGAGCAGTTCTTC	CATRSERERVNEQFF
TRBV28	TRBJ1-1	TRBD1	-	TGTGCCAGCAGTTTATGGACAGGGCCCACTGAAGCTTTCTTT	CASSLWTGPTEAFF
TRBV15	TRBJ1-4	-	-	TGTGCCACCAGCAGCTCGAGAGGTTGGGCTAATGAAAAACTGTTTTTT	CATSSSRGWANEKLFF
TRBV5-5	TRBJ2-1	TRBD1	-	TGTGCCAGCAGCCCAAGGGGGCAAGGATACAATGAGCAGTTCTTC	CASSPRGQGYNEQFF
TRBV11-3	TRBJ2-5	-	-	TGTGCCAGCAGCTTAAGGGGCCCAGAGACCCAGTACTTC	CASSLRGPETQYF